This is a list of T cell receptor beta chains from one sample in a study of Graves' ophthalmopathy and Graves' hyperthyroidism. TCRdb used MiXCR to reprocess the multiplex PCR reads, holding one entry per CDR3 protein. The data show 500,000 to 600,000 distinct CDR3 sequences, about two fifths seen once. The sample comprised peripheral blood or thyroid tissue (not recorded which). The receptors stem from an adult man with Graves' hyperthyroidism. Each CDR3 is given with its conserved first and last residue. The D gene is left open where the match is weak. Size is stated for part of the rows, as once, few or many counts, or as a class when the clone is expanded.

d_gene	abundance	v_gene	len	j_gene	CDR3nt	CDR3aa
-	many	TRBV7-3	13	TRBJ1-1	TGTGCCAGCAGCTTAATAGGGGAGGCTGAAGCTTTCTTT	CASSLIGEAEAFF
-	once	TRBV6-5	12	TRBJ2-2	TGTGCCAACAGTCCTTCGTTTGGGGAGCTGTTTTTT	CANSPSFGELFF
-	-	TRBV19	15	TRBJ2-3	TGTGCCAGTAGTATACAGGCCGTTAGCTCAGATACGCAGTATTTT	CASSIQAVSSDTQYF
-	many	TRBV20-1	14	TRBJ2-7	TGCAGTGCTAGAGATGGGACATTCTCCTACGAGCAGTACTTC	CSARDGTFSYEQYF
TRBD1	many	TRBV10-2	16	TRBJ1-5	TGCGCCAGCAGTGAGTCCCAACAGGGGGCGAGTCAGCCCCAGCATTTT	CASSESQQGASQPQHF
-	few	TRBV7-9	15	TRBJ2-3	TGTGCCAGCAGAAGAGGGACCCTAGCCACAGATACGCAGTATTTT	CASRRGTLATDTQYF
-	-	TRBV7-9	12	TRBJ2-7	TGTGCCAGCAGCTTAGCATTCGACGAGCAGTACTTC	CASSLAFDEQYF
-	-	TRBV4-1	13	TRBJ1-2	TGTGCCAGCAGCCAAGAAGGGTACTATGGCTACACCTTC	CASSQEGYYGYTF
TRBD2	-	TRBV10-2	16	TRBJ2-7	TGCGCCAGCAGTGAGGCCATAGCGGGGGCTCCCTACGAGCAGTACTTC	CASSEAIAGAPYEQYF
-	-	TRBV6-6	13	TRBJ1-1	TGTGCCAGCAGTTACATCGCGAGTACTGAAGCTTTCTTT	CASSYIASTEAFF
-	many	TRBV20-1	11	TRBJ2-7	TGCAGTGCTAGTTTGGGATTCGAGCAGTACTTC	CSASLGFEQYF
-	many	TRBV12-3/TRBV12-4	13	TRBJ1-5	TGTGCCAGCAGTTTTGTAGGTGTCGGGTCCCAGCATTTT	CASSFVGVGSQHF
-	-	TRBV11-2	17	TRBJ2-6	TGTGCCAGCAGCTTAGATTCGGGGGTCCCTGGGGCCAACGTCCTGACTTTC	CASSLDSGVPGANVLTF
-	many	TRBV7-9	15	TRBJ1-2	TGTGCCAGCAGCTTAGTAGGTTTTGGTAACTATGGCTACACCTTC	CASSLVGFGNYGYTF
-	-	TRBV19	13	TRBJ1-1	TGTGCCAGCCGATTCGGGGGAAACACTGAAGCTTTCTTT	CASRFGGNTEAFF
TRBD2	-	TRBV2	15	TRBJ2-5	TGTGCCAGCAGTTTCCAGCGGGAGGGCCGGGAGACCCAGTACTTC	CASSFQREGRETQYF
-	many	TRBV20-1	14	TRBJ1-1	TGCAGTGCTATAGCAGGCCCCATGAACACTGAAGCTTTCTTT	CSAIAGPMNTEAFF
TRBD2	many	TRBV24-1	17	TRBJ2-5	TGTGCCACCAGTGACCGAAGACTAGCGGAGGGGAGAGAGACCCAGTACTTC	CATSDRRLAEGRETQYF
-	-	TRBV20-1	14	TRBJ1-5	TGCAGTGCCAGCAGGTCGGACAGCAGTCAGCCCCAGCATTTT	CSASRSDSSQPQHF
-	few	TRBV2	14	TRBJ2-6	TGTGCCAGCAGAACGAGCTCTGGGGCCAACGTCCTGACTTTC	CASRTSSGANVLTF
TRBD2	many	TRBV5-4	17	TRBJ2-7	TGTGCCAGCAGCAGCTGGGGACTAGCGGAGGCCTCCTACGAGCAGTACTTC	CASSSWGLAEASYEQYF
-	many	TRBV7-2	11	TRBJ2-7	TGTGCCAGCAGCTTATACGCCGAGCAGTACTTC	CASSLYAEQYF
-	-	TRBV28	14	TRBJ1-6	TGTGCCAGCAGCGTTGGGTCGGGGAATTCACCCCTCCACTTT	CASSVGSGNSPLHF
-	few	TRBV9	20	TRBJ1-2	TGTGCCAGCAGCGCAGCCGGGACCATCCTTCGGGCGTCTTCTAACTATGGCTACACCTTC	CASSAAGTILRASSNYGYTF
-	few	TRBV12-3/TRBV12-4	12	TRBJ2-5	TGTGCCAGCAGCCAACTAGCCGAGACCCAGTACTTC	CASSQLAETQYF
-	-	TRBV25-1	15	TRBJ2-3	TGTGCCAGCAGCCCTGGGGAGCAGGGATCAGATACGCAGTATTTT	CASSPGEQGSDTQYF
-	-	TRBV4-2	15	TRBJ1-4	TGTGCCAGCAGCCAAGGAGGCATTACTGTTGGAAAACTGTTTTTT	CASSQGGITVGKLFF
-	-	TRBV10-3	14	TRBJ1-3	TGTGCCATCAGATTAACAGGGTTTGGAAACACCATATATTTT	CAIRLTGFGNTIYF
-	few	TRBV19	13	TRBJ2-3	TGTGCCAGTAGTATGGGTCGGCGAGATACGCAGTATTTT	CASSMGRRDTQYF
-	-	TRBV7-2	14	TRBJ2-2	TGTGCCAGCAGCTTAGATCCCCGGGACAGGGAGCTGTTTTTT	CASSLDPRDRELFF
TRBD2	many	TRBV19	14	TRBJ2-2	TGTGCCAGTAGCACTAGCGGGGGCACCGGGGAGCTGTTTTTT	CASSTSGGTGELFF
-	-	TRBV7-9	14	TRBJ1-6	TGTGCCAGCAGTCCCCTAGCGCCGAATTCACCCCTCCACTTT	CASSPLAPNSPLHF
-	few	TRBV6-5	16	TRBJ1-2	TGTGCCAGCAGTTACTCTGTTCTCCCGGGAGGCTATGGCTACACCTTC	CASSYSVLPGGYGYTF
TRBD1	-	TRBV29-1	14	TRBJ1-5	TGCAGCGTGGGATCGGGACAGGGGGATAGCACCCAGCATTTT	CSVGSGQGDSTQHF
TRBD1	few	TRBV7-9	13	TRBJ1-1	TGTGCCAGTAGTCCCTGGACAGGGACTGAAGCTTTCTTT	CASSPWTGTEAFF
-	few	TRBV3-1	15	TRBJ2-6	TGTGCCAGCAGCCAATCTAGCTCTGGGGCCAACGTCCTGACTTTC	CASSQSSSGANVLTF
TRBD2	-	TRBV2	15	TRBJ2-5	TGTGCCACCGAGGGACTAGCGGGGGGCAATGAGACCCAGTACTTC	CATEGLAGGNETQYF
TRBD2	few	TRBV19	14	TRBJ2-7	TGTGCCAGTAGCGAACTAGCGGGAGTAGAAGAGCAGTACTTC	CASSELAGVEEQYF
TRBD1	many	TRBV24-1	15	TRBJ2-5	TGTGCCACCAGTGAGATGGGGACAGAACAAGAGACCCAGTACTTC	CATSEMGTEQETQYF
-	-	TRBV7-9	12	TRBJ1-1	TGTGCCAGCAGCTTAGTGGGAAAATGGGCTTTCTTT	CASSLVGKWAFF
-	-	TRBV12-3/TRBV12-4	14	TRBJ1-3	TGTGCCAGCAGTTTTAGGGGTTATGGAAACACCATATATTTT	CASSFRGYGNTIYF
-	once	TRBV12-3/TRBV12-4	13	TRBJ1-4	TGTGCCAGCAGTTTTGGATTGAGAGAAAAACTGTTTTTT	CASSFGLREKLFF
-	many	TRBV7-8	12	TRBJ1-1	TGTGCCAGCAGCCCGGGACAAACTGAAGCTTTCTTT	CASSPGQTEAFF
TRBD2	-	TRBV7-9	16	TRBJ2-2	TGTGCCAGCAGCCCCCGACTAGCGGGGGGGCCCGGGGAGCTGTTTTTT	CASSPRLAGGPGELFF
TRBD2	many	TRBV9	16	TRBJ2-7	TGTGCCAGCAGCGTATCAATAGCGGGAGGGCTCTACGAGCAGTACTTC	CASSVSIAGGLYEQYF
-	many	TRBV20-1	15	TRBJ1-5	TGCAGTGCTAGCGAATCACAGGGAAACAATCAGCCCCAGCATTTT	CSASESQGNNQPQHF
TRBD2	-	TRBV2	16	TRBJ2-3	TGTGCCAGCAGCCTTTCCCCCGGACTAGCGGGTTCTACGCAGTATTTT	CASSLSPGLAGSTQYF
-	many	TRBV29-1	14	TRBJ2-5	TGCAGCGTTCGCCGGGGTTCCTCCCAAGAGACCCAGTACTTC	CSVRRGSSQETQYF
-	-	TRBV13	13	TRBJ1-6	TGTGCCAGCGCTGCCAAGGGAAATTCACCCCTCCACTTT	CASAAKGNSPLHF
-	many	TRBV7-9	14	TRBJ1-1	TGTGCCAGCAGCTTAATGGGGGCGGACACTGAAGCTTTCTTT	CASSLMGADTEAFF
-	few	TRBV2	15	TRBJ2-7	TGTGCCAGCAGCCAAGGAGGGTGGGAGAGCAATGAGCAGTACTTC	CASSQGGWESNEQYF
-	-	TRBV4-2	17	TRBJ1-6	TGTGCCAGCAGCCAAGGAATTCCGGACTTGTTTAATTCACCCCTCCACTTT	CASSQGIPDLFNSPLHF
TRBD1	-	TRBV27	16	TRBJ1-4	TGTGCCAGCAGTCCTTACAGGGGGGGGACTAATGAAAAACTGTTTTTT	CASSPYRGGTNEKLFF
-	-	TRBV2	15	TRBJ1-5	TGTGCCAGCAGTGAAGCCGGACAGAGTAATCAGCCCCAGCATTTT	CASSEAGQSNQPQHF